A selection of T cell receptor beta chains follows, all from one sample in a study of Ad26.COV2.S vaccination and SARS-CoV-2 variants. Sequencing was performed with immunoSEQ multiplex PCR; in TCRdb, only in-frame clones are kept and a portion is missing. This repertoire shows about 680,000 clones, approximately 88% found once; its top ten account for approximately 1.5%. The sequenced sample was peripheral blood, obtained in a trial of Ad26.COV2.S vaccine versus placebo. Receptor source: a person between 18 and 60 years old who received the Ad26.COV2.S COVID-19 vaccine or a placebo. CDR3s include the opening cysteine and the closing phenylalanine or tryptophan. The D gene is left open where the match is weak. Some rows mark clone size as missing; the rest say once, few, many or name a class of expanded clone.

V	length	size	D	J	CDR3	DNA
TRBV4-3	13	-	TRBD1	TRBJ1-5	CASSNDREQPQHF	TGCGCCAGCAGCAACGACAGGGAACAGCCCCAGCATTTT
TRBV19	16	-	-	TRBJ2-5	CASSIGPDSLQETQYF	TGTGCCAGTAGTATTGGACCGGACAGTCTCCAAGAGACCCAGTACTTC
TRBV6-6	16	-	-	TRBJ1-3	CASTPKSRLDGNTIYF	TGTGCCAGCACCCCAAAAAGCAGACTGGATGGAAACACCATATATTTT
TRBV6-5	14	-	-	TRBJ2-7	CASSYSAGTYEQYF	TGTGCCAGCAGTTACTCGGCAGGGACCTACGAGCAGTACTTC
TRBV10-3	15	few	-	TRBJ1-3	CAIGSGASSGNTIYF	TGTGCCATCGGGTCTGGGGCCAGCTCTGGAAACACCATATATTTT
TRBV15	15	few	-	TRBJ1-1	CATSRGVGMNAEAFF	TGTGCCACCAGCAGGGGGGTAGGGATGAACGCTGAAGCTTTCTTT
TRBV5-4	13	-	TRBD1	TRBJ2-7	CASSLPGQGEQYF	TGTGCCAGCAGCCTACCGGGACAGGGAGAGCAGTACTTC
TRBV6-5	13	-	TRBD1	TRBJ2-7	CAIGTGTYYEQYF	TGTGCCATCGGGACAGGGACCTACTACGAGCAGTACTTC
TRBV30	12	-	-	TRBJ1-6	CAVGRLNSPLHF	TGTGCCGTCGGACGGCTGAATTCACCCCTCCACTTT
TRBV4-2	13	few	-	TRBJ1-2	CASSQDLGVGYTF	TGTGCCAGCAGCCAAGATCTTGGGGTTGGCTACACCTTC
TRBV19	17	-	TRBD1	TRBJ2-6	CASMGTGVPSGANVLTF	TGTGCCAGTATGGGGACAGGGGTCCCCTCTGGGGCCAACGTCCTGACTTTC